The T cell receptor (beta chain) described here comes from a study of cytomegalovirus exposure and HLA in healthy donors. About the study: The 120 validation repertoires and the roughly 690 first-cohort repertoires shared a platform, a later analysis reported. Overall study findings and caveats: Reportedly, cytomegalovirus status was diagnosed with high sensitivity and specificity. The study designated 150 to 200 TCR beta chains cytomegalovirus-associated. Testing in vitro showed a few CMV-associated chains specific for CMV antigens.

Germline loops: CDR1 MNHEY, CDR2 SMNVEV (reference sequence). This CDR3 spans 13 amino acids. The germline V and J ends were trimmed by 2 bases and 2 bases, with 7 bases remaining between them. In regard to this clone: What it recognizes is unknown.

Sequencing was performed with immunoSEQ multiplex PCR; in TCRdb, only in-frame clones are kept and a portion is missing. The table lists about 260,000 clones, 90% of them singletons, with around 3.3% in the top ten. The TCR comes from a woman in her 30s in good health and CMV-seronegative. The specimen sequenced was PBMCs. J is TRBJ2-7 and V is TRBV27, with unresolved D. CDR3 protein: CASSLNPPYEQYF. The CDR3 region has the DNA TGTGCCAGCAGTTTAAACCCCCCCTACGAGCAGTACTTC.